These T cell receptor beta chains were read from a single sample in a study of cytomegalovirus exposure and HLA in healthy donors. Generated by immunoSEQ multiplex PCR, the TCRdb table keeps only in-frame clones and is missing some. Here the sample spans more than 95,000 clones, over 8% being singletons. The sample comprised PBMCs. Receptors originate from a young man in good health and CMV-seronegative. Each CDR3 is given with its conserved first and last residue. The order of the fields is D gene, V gene, clone size, J gene, CDR3 DNA, CDR3 protein. A D gene is named only where the DNA matches it firmly. Rows may omit the clone size; those that give it use once, few, many or a size class.

-	TRBV6-1	few	TRBJ2-1	TGTGCCAGCAGTTTAGCTACAAGCTCCTACAATGAGCAGTTCTTC	CASSLATSSYNEQFF
-	TRBV19	-	TRBJ2-2	TGTGCCAGTAGTATTTGGGGCAGAGCGAACACCGGGGAGCTGTTTTTT	CASSIWGRANTGELFF
-	TRBV30	few	TRBJ2-3	TGTGCCTGGAGTGTGGGGGGTAGCACAGATACGCAGTATTTT	CAWSVGGSTDTQYF
-	TRBV14	-	TRBJ2-6	TGTGCCAGCAGTAAACACCACTCTGGGGCCAACGTCCTGACTTTC	CASSKHHSGANVLTF
TRBD2	TRBV2	-	TRBJ2-1	TGTGCCAGCAGCGCCTCTAGCGGGAAGAGCTCCTACAATGAGCAGTTCTTC	CASSASSGKSSYNEQFF
-	TRBV27	few	TRBJ2-2	TGTGCCAGCAGTCGGGTGGGTGTGACGGGCGGGGAGCTGTTTTTT	CASSRVGVTGGELFF
-	TRBV7-2	few	TRBJ1-5	TGTGCCAGCAGCTTTACAGGGTCGACGCCCCAGCATTTT	CASSFTGSTPQHF
-	TRBV18	few	TRBJ2-2	TGTGCCAGCTCACCGACGCGGATTAACACCGGGGAGCTGTTTTTT	CASSPTRINTGELFF
-	TRBV18	-	TRBJ1-5	TGTGCCAGCTCACCAGCCCAGGGAAGAGGCAATCAGCCCCAGCATTTT	CASSPAQGRGNQPQHF
TRBD2	TRBV10-1	-	TRBJ2-7	TGCGCCAGCAGCCACGGACTAGCGGGAGGTATCGACGAGCAGTACTTC	CASSHGLAGGIDEQYF
TRBD1	TRBV19	-	TRBJ1-5	TGTGCCAGCGCATCCCAGGGGGCGCACGATCAGCCCCAGCATTTT	CASASQGAHDQPQHF
TRBD1	TRBV29-1	-	TRBJ2-5	TGCAGCGTTAGACAGGGCCTCCAAGAGACCCAGTACTTC	CSVRQGLQETQYF
-	TRBV19	few	TRBJ2-7	TGTGCCAGTAGACTCTCTGGGGCTGCCTCCTACGAGCAGTACTTC	CASRLSGAASYEQYF
-	TRBV19	once	TRBJ1-6	TGTGCCAGTAGTATAAGCCGGACAGATAATTCACCCCTCCACTTT	CASSISRTDNSPLHF
TRBD1	TRBV5-4	-	TRBJ1-1	TGTGCCAGCAGCCTCAGACAGGGCGGGACTGAAGCTTTCTTT	CASSLRQGGTEAFF
TRBD1	TRBV11-2	few	TRBJ2-2	TGTGCCAGCAGCCACGAACAGGGGGCGCTGAGCGGGGAGCTGTTTTTT	CASSHEQGALSGELFF
-	TRBV19	-	TRBJ2-3	TGTGCCAGTAGTATAGACGGGGGAATGGATACGCAGTATTTT	CASSIDGGMDTQYF
TRBD1	TRBV6-6	few	TRBJ2-7	TGTGCCAGCAGAGAGGGGGCGCCGGGCTACGAGCAGTACTTC	CASREGAPGYEQYF
-	TRBV28	-	TRBJ1-3	TGTGCCAGCAGTTTCCAGACATACACCATATATTTT	CASSFQTYTIYF
TRBD1	TRBV5-1	-	TRBJ1-2	TGCGCCAGCAGCAGAGGACAGGGGACGGCTGGCTACACCTTC	CASSRGQGTAGYTF
-	TRBV19	-	TRBJ1-1	TGTGCCAGTAGTATTGGGCAGGCCCCGAGTGGTAAAGCTTTCTTT	CASSIGQAPSGKAFF
-	TRBV9	-	TRBJ2-7	TGTGCCAGCAGCGTAGAGGAGGGACAGACCTACGAGCAGTACTTC	CASSVEEGQTYEQYF
TRBD1	TRBV6-1	-	TRBJ2-7	TGTGCCAGCAGTGCCTACAGGGGAAGGAACGAGCAGTACTTC	CASSAYRGRNEQYF
TRBD2	TRBV7-9	-	TRBJ2-7	TGTGCCAGCAGCTTAGCTAGCGGGGGGGCAGGAAACGAGCAGTACTTC	CASSLASGGAGNEQYF
-	TRBV30	-	TRBJ2-7	TGTGCCTGGAGTTTAGGGGTCCAGGCGGCATACGAGCAGTACTTC	CAWSLGVQAAYEQYF
-	TRBV29-1	-	TRBJ2-1	TGCAGCGCTCCACACGAGAGAGGGAGTGAGCAGTTCTTC	CSAPHERGSEQFF
TRBD2	TRBV18	few	TRBJ2-7	TGTGCCAGCTCCGAGGGGAGGGGCGAGCAGTACTTC	CASSEGRGEQYF
TRBD1	TRBV18	few	TRBJ1-1	TGTGCCAGCTCACCACAGACAGGGGGAGTCGACACTGAAGCTTTCTTT	CASSPQTGGVDTEAFF
-	TRBV6-1	once	TRBJ2-1	TGTGCCAGCACCCGGGGTAGCGCGGGCAATGAGCAGTTCTTC	CASTRGSAGNEQFF
-	TRBV19	few	TRBJ1-2	TGTGCCAGTAGCCCCCCGGACAGCTATGGCTACACCTTC	CASSPPDSYGYTF
-	TRBV10-3	-	TRBJ1-4	TGTGCCATCAGTGAGTCGAAAGGGGCAACTAATGAAAAACTGTTTTTT	CAISESKGATNEKLFF
-	TRBV19	-	TRBJ1-2	TGTGCCAGCTCCCGCGAATTCTCCCTAGGCTACACCTTC	CASSREFSLGYTF
TRBD1	TRBV5-1	few	TRBJ2-2	TGCGCCAGCAGCTTGGTAGGACAGGGGACCGGGGAGCTGTTTTTT	CASSLVGQGTGELFF
TRBD2	TRBV7-9	-	TRBJ2-7	TGTGCCAGCAGCTTAAAGGTCGCTAGCGGGGCGGAGGTATACGAGCAGTACTTC	CASSLKVASGAEVYEQYF
-	TRBV5-1	few	TRBJ1-2	TGCGCCAGCAGCTTGGGAGACACGATACATCGAGGCTACACCTTC	CASSLGDTIHRGYTF
TRBD1	TRBV5-1	few	TRBJ2-7	TGCGCCAGCAGCCCGACAGGGGTCCACGAGCAGTACTTC	CASSPTGVHEQYF
TRBD1	TRBV27	few	TRBJ1-5	TGTGCCAGCAGTTTGTCCGGGACAGGGGTTCAGCCCCAGCATTTT	CASSLSGTGVQPQHF
-	TRBV30	-	TRBJ1-4	TGTGCCTGGAGTTGGTGGGGCGCAACTAATGAAAAACTGTTTTTT	CAWSWWGATNEKLFF
TRBD1	TRBV2	-	TRBJ1-5	TGTGCCAGCAGATACAGGGGGCTCTCTCAGCCCCAGCATTTT	CASRYRGLSQPQHF
-	TRBV30	few	TRBJ1-4	TGTGCCTGGAGTGGGAGGAGATTTGCAACTAATGAAAAACTGTTTTTT	CAWSGRRFATNEKLFF
-	TRBV2	-	TRBJ2-1	TGTGCCAGCAGTGATCGGGAGTTCTCCTACAATGAGCAGTTCTTC	CASSDREFSYNEQFF
-	TRBV2	-	TRBJ2-7	TGTGCCAGCGGAACAGGGCATAGGGACGAGCAGTACTTC	CASGTGHRDEQYF
-	TRBV5-6	-	TRBJ1-3	TGTGCCAGCAGCGTCGGACAGATTAGCGCCATATATTTT	CASSVGQISAIYF
TRBD1	TRBV7-9	few	TRBJ2-2	TGTGCCAGCAGCTTAGCGAGGCCGGGACAGAAGGCCACCGGGGAGCTGTTTTTT	CASSLARPGQKATGELFF
TRBD1	TRBV5-1	-	TRBJ2-1	TGCGCCAGCAGCTTGGAAGCAGGGGGCGGATTTGGTGAGCAGTTCTTC	CASSLEAGGGFGEQFF
TRBD1	TRBV28	-	TRBJ2-5	TGTGCCAGCAGTTCCCCGGACAGGGGGGATCGTGAGACCCAGTACTTC	CASSSPDRGDRETQYF
-	TRBV6-5	-	TRBJ1-5	TGTGCCAGCAGTTACTCTAGGGAGATTAATCAGCCCCAGCATTTT	CASSYSREINQPQHF
TRBD1	TRBV27	few	TRBJ2-1	TGTGCCAGCAGTGGACAGGGGATGGGTGAGCAGTTCTTC	CASSGQGMGEQFF
TRBD1	TRBV6-6	few	TRBJ2-6	TGTGCCAGTACAGGGGACATCTCTGGGGCCAACGTCCTGACTTTC	CASTGDISGANVLTF
-	TRBV6-5	-	TRBJ2-5	TGTGCCAGCAGTTCAGGGTCCTTACACCAAGAGACCCAGTACTTC	CASSSGSLHQETQYF
-	TRBV13	-	TRBJ2-7	TGTGCCAGCGCTCCTCTGGGGGGCTACGAGCAGTACTTC	CASAPLGGYEQYF
-	TRBV29-1	-	TRBJ1-3	TGCAGCGGCGGGCAGGGGCGCTCTGGAAACACCATATATTTT	CSGGQGRSGNTIYF
-	TRBV5-6	-	TRBJ2-7	TGTGCCAGCAGCTTCGATTACTACGAGCAGTACTTC	CASSFDYYEQYF